Listed below are T cell receptor beta chains from one sample, sequenced in a study of shared clonotypes between healthy human individuals. Method: immunoSEQ multiplex PCR; TCRdb's copy keeps in-frame clones and lacks some. Among 2 million to 2.5 million clones, approximately 96% were seen once, and the ten largest hold over 0.1%. Sequenced material: naive CD4+ T cells sorted from blood. The receptor source for this set is a man aged 18-30 years in good health. Both conserved end residues are part of each CDR3. D genes are given only for firm matches. Size is omitted from some rows. Given values are once, few, many or a class for expanded clones.

v_call	clone_size	j_call	d_call	cdr3_nt	cdr3_aa
TRBV19	-	TRBJ1-1	-	TGTGCCAGTAGTATTCAGTTCGGGGCAGGCACTGAAGCTTTCTTT	CASSIQFGAGTEAFF
TRBV6-5	-	TRBJ1-2	-	TGTGCCAGCAGTTCCCAGGACACTGCCGGCTACACCTTC	CASSSQDTAGYTF
TRBV7-2	-	TRBJ1-2	-	TGTGCCAGCAGCCTGTCCGGACTGAACTATGGCTACACCTTC	CASSLSGLNYGYTF
TRBV5-6	-	TRBJ1-1	-	TGTGCCAGCAGCTTGGTTCAGGGGAGTGAAGCTTTCTTT	CASSLVQGSEAFF
TRBV19	-	TRBJ1-5	TRBD1	TGTGCCAGTAGTATTAGAGGGGACAGGCAGCCCCAGCATTTT	CASSIRGDRQPQHF
TRBV4-3	-	TRBJ2-2	-	TGCGCCAGCAGCCAGCTGGTTGGCACCGGGGAGCTGTTTTTT	CASSQLVGTGELFF
TRBV5-6	-	TRBJ2-7	-	TGTGCCAGCAGCTACGGGACGGGGCGATACGAGCAGTACTTC	CASSYGTGRYEQYF
TRBV5-4	once	TRBJ2-3	TRBD2	TGTGCCAGCAGCTTGGGGACTAGCGGGAGCACAGATACGCAGTATTTT	CASSLGTSGSTDTQYF
TRBV18	-	TRBJ2-7	-	TGTGCCAGCTCACTGGGAACCCCCTACGAGCAGTACTTC	CASSLGTPYEQYF
TRBV7-9	-	TRBJ2-6	TRBD1	TGTGCCAGCAGCTTTACAGGGGATGGGGCCAACGTCCTGACTTTC	CASSFTGDGANVLTF
TRBV13	-	TRBJ2-3	-	TGTGCCAGCAGCTTAGTTGGAGCGGGCACAGATACGCAGTATTTT	CASSLVGAGTDTQYF
TRBV28	-	TRBJ2-5	TRBD2	TGTGCCCACGCCCGGGGGGGTCAAGAGACCCAGTACTTC	CAHARGGQETQYF
TRBV6-6	-	TRBJ1-2	TRBD1	TGTGCCAGCAGGGGGACAGCTAACTATGGCTACACCTTC	CASRGTANYGYTF
TRBV5-5	-	TRBJ1-3	-	TGTGCCAGCAGCTTGTTGTTGCAATGGGGAAACACCATATATTTT	CASSLLLQWGNTIYF
TRBV29-1	-	TRBJ2-1	TRBD2	TGCAGCGTTGACCCAGGGAAGGTAGCGGGAGGAAATGAGCAGTTCTTC	CSVDPGKVAGGNEQFF
TRBV5-1	once	TRBJ1-3	TRBD1	TGCGCCAGCAGCTTGGATGCAGGGGGCGTGGGAAACACCATATATTTT	CASSLDAGGVGNTIYF
TRBV27	-	TRBJ2-1	-	TGTGCCAGCAGTCCACGGGGACTCCCGAATGAGCAGTTCTTC	CASSPRGLPNEQFF
TRBV30	-	TRBJ1-3	-	TGTGCCTGGGGGGGGCCTGGAAACACCATATATTTT	CAWGGPGNTIYF
TRBV7-2	-	TRBJ2-1	TRBD1	TGTGCCAGCAGCTTAAAGCCAGGGGGCGCCTACAATGAGCAGTTCTTC	CASSLKPGGAYNEQFF
TRBV6-1	-	TRBJ2-7	-	TGTGCCAGCAAAGAGACCTTGTACGAGCAGTACTTC	CASKETLYEQYF
TRBV28	-	TRBJ1-5	-	TGTGCCAGCAGTTTAAGCAGGGATAGCAATCAGCCCCAGCATTTT	CASSLSRDSNQPQHF
TRBV18	-	TRBJ2-3	-	TGTGCCAGCTCAGGCAGGGGCACAGATACGCAGTATTTT	CASSGRGTDTQYF
TRBV7-9	-	TRBJ2-1	-	TGTGCCAGCAGCTCTACTGCCTCCTACAATGAGCAGTTCTTC	CASSSTASYNEQFF
TRBV29-1	-	TRBJ2-3	TRBD2	TGCAGCGTTCGGACTAGCGGGAGCACAGATACGCAGTATTTT	CSVRTSGSTDTQYF
TRBV6-6	-	TRBJ2-5	-	TGTGCCAGCAGTTTGCCTCCCCAAGAGACCCAGTACTTC	CASSLPPQETQYF
TRBV18	-	TRBJ2-7	-	TGTGCCAGCTCACCACCGGTTGCTCTCAGAGGATGGGAGCAGTACTTC	CASSPPVALRGWEQYF
TRBV12-5	-	TRBJ2-3	-	TGTGCTAGTGGTCGGGATACGCAGTATTTT	CASGRDTQYF
TRBV11-2	-	TRBJ2-5	TRBD1	TGTGCCAGCAGCCTCTGGACAGGGGATTCCTTAGGGACCCAGTACTTC	CASSLWTGDSLGTQYF
TRBV6-5	few	TRBJ1-2	-	TGTGCCAGCAGTTCCGAAGAACGTGGCTACACCTTC	CASSSEERGYTF
TRBV11-2	-	TRBJ2-5	-	TGTGCCAGCAGTCCTTGGGGGGAGACCCAGTACTTC	CASSPWGETQYF
TRBV9	-	TRBJ2-3	-	TGTGCCAGCAGCCCTCTAGCGGATACGCAGTATTTT	CASSPLADTQYF
TRBV6-1	-	TRBJ2-3	-	TGTGCCAGCAGAAGGGGTGCAACTGATACGCAGTATTTT	CASRRGATDTQYF
TRBV29-1	-	TRBJ2-3	-	TGCAGCTGGTCGACCTATTGGGCAGATACGCAGTATTTT	CSWSTYWADTQYF
TRBV6-6	-	TRBJ2-7	TRBD2	TGTGCCAGCAGTGACAGACTAGCGGGAGCCTACGAGCAGTACTTC	CASSDRLAGAYEQYF
TRBV5-1	-	TRBJ2-5	-	TGCGCCAGCAGCTTGGAAGGCGGGGGCTTGCAAGAGACCCAGTACTTC	CASSLEGGGLQETQYF
TRBV6-1	-	TRBJ1-2	-	TGTGCCAGCAGTGAGGCGGGGACCAACTATGGCTACACCTTC	CASSEAGTNYGYTF
TRBV6-1	-	TRBJ2-1	TRBD2	TGTGCCAGCAGTGTCGGGAGGACCCACAATGAGCAGTTCTTC	CASSVGRTHNEQFF
TRBV6-1	-	TRBJ1-1	-	TGTGCCAGCATCCTACTATGGGACACTGAAGCTTTCTTT	CASILLWDTEAFF
TRBV10-3	-	TRBJ2-1	TRBD2	TGTGCCATCAGTGAGAGGCCGGGAGGACAGTTCTTC	CAISERPGGQFF
TRBV28	-	TRBJ2-7	TRBD2	TGTGCCAGCAGGGGAAGCGGGGGGGCCTACGAGCAGTACTTC	CASRGSGGAYEQYF
TRBV11-2	-	TRBJ2-5	-	TGTGCCAGCAGCTTAGACGTGGGGACCCAGTACTTC	CASSLDVGTQYF
TRBV10-1	-	TRBJ2-2	-	TGCGCCTGTAGTCCGGGGACCGGGGAGCTGTTTTTT	CACSPGTGELFF
TRBV28	once	TRBJ2-5	-	TGTGCCAGCAGTTTGGATGGACCGGGGGAGACCCAGTACTTC	CASSLDGPGETQYF
TRBV9	-	TRBJ2-3	TRBD2	TGTGCCAGCAGCGTAGGAGCTAGCGGGGGGTACACAGATACGCAGTATTTT	CASSVGASGGYTDTQYF
TRBV7-9	-	TRBJ1-5	-	TGTGCCAGCAGCTTGGCCACCGGGGCCAATCAGCCCCAGCATTTT	CASSLATGANQPQHF
TRBV30	once	TRBJ1-3	-	TGTGCCTGGAGCACACCTGGAAACACCATATATTTT	CAWSTPGNTIYF
TRBV30	once	TRBJ1-6	-	TGTGCCTGGAGTGCAGTAAGGGTGGTAGGGGCCGGTTCCTATAATTCACCCCTCCACTTT	CAWSAVRVVGAGSYNSPLHF
TRBV5-6	-	TRBJ2-3	TRBD1	TGTGCCAGCAGCGGATCGTGGACAGGGGCTAGCACAGATACGCAGTATTTT	CASSGSWTGASTDTQYF
TRBV6-5	-	TRBJ2-2	TRBD2	TGTGCCAGCAGTTACAGAGTGACTAGCCCCGGGGAGCTGTTTTTT	CASSYRVTSPGELFF
TRBV5-1	-	TRBJ2-5	-	TGCGCCAGCAGCTGGACGGTCGGGGGGACCCAGTACTTC	CASSWTVGGTQYF
TRBV2	-	TRBJ2-7	TRBD1	TGTGCCAGCCGTGACAGGGGGAGTCCCTACGAGCAGTACTTC	CASRDRGSPYEQYF
TRBV18	few	TRBJ1-3	TRBD1	TGTGCCAGCTCACCGGGACAGGGAAACACCATATATTTT	CASSPGQGNTIYF